The 27 T cell receptor beta chains presented below share a single source sample, sequenced in a study of cytomegalovirus exposure and HLA in healthy donors. The repertoire was sequenced with immunoSEQ multiplex PCR; TCRdb's copy has only in-frame clones and lacks some. The sample carries roughly 130,000 clones, around four fifths recorded once. The sequenced material came from PBMCs. Every receptor here comes from a woman in her twenties or thirties in good health and CMV-seronegative.

This rearrangement joins TRBV6-1 to TRBJ2-2, with D possibly being TRBD1 (6 bases). Germline V gene data show CDR1 as MNHNS and CDR2 as SASEGT. The CDR3 has 11 amino acids. CDR3 sequence reads: CVSTGTGELFF. In DNA, the CDR3 is TGTGTCTCAACAGGGACCGGGGAGCTGTTTTTT.

This clone was counted only a few times. V usage is TRBV5-5 and J usage is TRBJ1-6; D is unresolved. The CDR3 is 14 residues long. V gave up 0 bases and J gave up 10 bases, with 11 bases separating them. Looked up from germline, CDR1 is SGHKS and CDR2 is YYEKEE (reference sequence). For the CDR3, the DNA is TGTGCCAGCAGCTTGGGGAGTCAAGGATCACCCCTCCACTTT. It specifies CASSLGSQGSPLHF.

This clone showed up many times. The CDR3 region is CASSPLAGGADEQFF. The CDR3 nucleotides are TGTGCCAGCAGCCCCCTAGCGGGTGGAGCTGATGAGCAGTTCTTC. The chain employs TRBV7-3 and TRBJ2-1; 8 bases agree with TRBD2. Germline loops: CDR1 SGHTA, CDR2 FQGTGA. The CDR3 extends over 15 amino acids. J gave up 8 bases and V 5 bases, and 11 bases lay outside the gene matches.

The chain links TRBV5-1 to TRBJ1-1; 8 nucleotides line up with TRBD1. V lost 3 bases, J lost 1 base, and 5 bases stayed unmatched. The CDR3 extends over 15 amino acids. CDR1 is SGHRS and CDR2 is YFSETQ in the germline V gene. CDR3 coding DNA: TGCGCCAGCAGCTACCTCGGACAGGGGAACACTGAAGCTTTCTTT. Its protein product is CASSYLGQGNTEAFF.

In regard to this clone: A read error may produce the germline difference seen at one junction end. The chain recombines TRBV14 with TRBJ1-4; TRBD1 is a possible D gene (6 bases). CDR3 size: 13 residues. Germline assignment: CDR1 SGHDN and CDR2 FVKESK. CDR3 nucleotides: TGTGCCAGCAGCCGTGGACAGATTGAAGAACTGTTTTTT. Translated: CASSRGQIEELFF.

The chain uses TRBV6-1 and TRBJ2-5, with a possible D match to TRBD1 (5 bases). This CDR3 has 11 residues. The V and J ends lost 2 bases and 13 bases respectively, with 11 bases between them. CDR1 is MNHNS and CDR2 is SASEGT in the germline V gene. The CDR3: CASSELAQGYF. The CDR3 nucleotides read TGTGCCAGCAGTGAATTGGCCCAGGGGTACTTC.

Within the sample, this clone is medium-sized (0.01 to 0.1%). Additional DNA sequences in this sample encode the identical CDR3. This chain links TRBV6-6 with TRBJ1-1; the D is unclear. Germline assignment: CDR1 MNHNY and CDR2 SVGAGI (reference sequence). The CDR3 has 12 amino acids. V was clipped by 2 bases and J by 1 base, with 2 bases between them. The CDR3 DNA follows: TGTGCCAGCAGTTACCAGAACACTGAAGCTTTCTTT. Its translation: CASSYQNTEAFF.

The rearrangement joins TRBV11-2 to TRBJ1-1, with 7 nucleotides matching TRBD1. Germline loops: CDR1 SGHAT, CDR2 FQNNGV. Trimming at V came to 4 bases and at J to 4 bases, leaving 12 bases not matched to a gene. CDR3 length: 16 amino acids. The CDR3 loop is CASSSLLGQAGTEAFF. CDR3 nucleotide sequence: TGTGCCAGCAGCTCACTCCTCGGACAGGCGGGCACTGAAGCTTTCTTT.

The chain has TRBV5-4 and TRBJ2-7; 7 bases line up with TRBD1. Looked up from germline, CDR1 is SGHNT and CDR2 is YYREEE (reference sequence). The J segment lost 5 bases and the V segment lost 0 bases, leaving 5 bases of the junction unmatched. This CDR3 is 14 amino acids long. Written as DNA, the CDR3 is TGTGCCAGCAGCTTGGACAGGGGCAGGAACGAGCAGTACTTC. Its protein product is CASSLDRGRNEQYF.

This clone has just one count. The V and J genes are TRBV7-8 and TRBJ1-3; 8 bases align to TRBD1. The trim removed 3 bases at V and 6 bases at J, leaving 4 bases unmatched. This CDR3 region has 14 residues. CDR1 SGHVS and CDR2 FQNEAQ come from the germline V gene. The chain's CDR3 is CASSFYRGVNTIYF. The CDR3 bases are TGTGCCAGCAGCTTCTACAGGGGGGTAAACACCATATATTTT.

The chain carries TRBV29-1 and TRBJ2-1, with D possibly being TRBD2 (6 bases). The V end lost 1 base, the J end lost 4 bases, and 17 bases lay between the germline ends. Germline CDR1 and CDR2: SQVTM and ANQGSEA. CDR3 size: 16 residues. The CDR3 coding sequence is TGCAGCGTTGAAGGTGGTCGGGGGACGGCTTACAATGAGCAGTTCTTC. It yields the protein CSVEGGRGTAYNEQFF.

This clone was seen repeatedly, ten times or more. This chain joins TRBV20-1 and TRBJ1-2; D is possibly TRBD1 (5 bases). CDR3 length: 11 residues. V lost 3 bases to trimming and J lost 8 bases, with 10 bases between them. Germline V gene lookup returns CDR1 DFQATT and CDR2 SNEGSKA (reference sequence). The CDR3: CSASRGEGYTF. CDR3 in DNA: TGCAGTGCTAGTCGGGGGGAAGGCTACACCTTC.

The chain has TRBV5-8 and TRBJ1-2; D might be TRBD1 (5 bases). CDR1 is SGHTS, CDR2 YDEGEE, per germline. Trimming took 2 bases from V and 4 from J, leaving 15 bases between them. This CDR3 comprises 15 residues. CDR3 region: CASSFREESPYGYTF. CDR3 DNA: TGTGCCAGCAGCTTCAGGGAGGAGAGCCCCTATGGCTACACCTTC.

In its sample, this clone is medium-sized. The genes are TRBV5-1 and TRBJ2-3; 8 bases map to TRBD2. The J segment lost 2 bases and the V segment lost 1 base, leaving 12 bases of the junction unmatched. CDR1 is SGHRS, CDR2 YFSETQ, per germline. This CDR3 region has 18 residues. CDR3 DNA sequence: TGCGCCAGCAGCTTGCGCCGGGGGGGCTCAGGAGACACAGATACGCAGTATTTT. This sequence encodes CASSLRRGGSGDTDTQYF.

The DNA of the CDR3 is TGTGCCAGCAGCCAGGGACAGCCTAACTATGGCTACACCTTC. Protein product: CASSQGQPNYGYTF. This chain connects TRBV7-8 to TRBJ1-2; 7 positions match TRBD1. Trimming at V came to 5 bases and at J to 0 bases, leaving 3 bases not matched to a gene. The CDR3 runs 14 residues. CDR1 and CDR2 (germline): SGHVS, FQNEAQ.

The V and J genes are TRBV20-1 and TRBJ2-1; D remains ambiguous. The germline gives CDR1 DFQATT, CDR2 SNEGSKA (reference sequence). The CDR3 runs 10 residues. V lost 5 bases to trimming and J lost 6 bases, with 5 bases between them. CDR3 nucleotide sequence: TGCAGTGCTGTCCGCAATGAGCAGTTCTTC. Translating gives CSAVRNEQFF.

The V call is TRBV6-6, the J call TRBJ2-1; D might be TRBD2 (6 bases). Germline loops: CDR1 MNHNY, CDR2 SVGAGI (reference sequence). The CDR3 spans 13 residues. Trimming shortened V by 4 bases and J by 3 bases, and 7 bases separated the two germline ends. The CDR3 loop reads CASSWDFYNEQFF. The CDR3 nucleotides are TGTGCCAGCAGTTGGGACTTCTACAATGAGCAGTTCTTC.

This clone is a singleton in its sample. V usage is TRBV4-1 and J usage is TRBJ1-1; D not certain. CDR3 length: 13 residues. CDR1 is MGHRA, CDR2 YSYEKL, per germline. V shed 4 bases and J shed 9 bases, with 15 bases lying between them. CDR3 in DNA: TGCGCCAGCAGCCTAAATTGGGCAGAACAAGCTTTCTTT. Translated: CASSLNWAEQAFF.

The CDR3 bases are TGCGCCAGCAGTCGCACGACAGGAGTTGCCTACGAGCAGTACTTC. This translates into CASSRTTGVAYEQYF. The chain joins TRBV5-1 to TRBJ2-7; tentatively, D is TRBD1 (6 bases). V lost 5 bases to trimming and J lost 2 bases, with 17 bases between them. There are 15 residues in the CDR3. Germline V gene lookup returns CDR1 SGHRS and CDR2 YFSETQ.

This clone has more than one count but fewer than ten. The V gene is TRBV5-6, the J gene TRBJ1-1; D might be TRBD1 (5 bases). Trimming stripped 3 bases from V and 8 bases from J, with 14 bases between. The germline V gene has CDR1 SGHDT and CDR2 YYEEEE. The CDR3 has 13 residues. CDR3 nucleotide sequence: TGTGCCAGCAGCTACCCCGCGGGGGTGGAAGCTTTCTTT. It yields the protein CASSYPAGVEAFF.

This clone was observed once. The CDR3 sequence: CASSLQQGTRSGYTF. CDR3 sequence (DNA): TGTGCCAGCAGCTTACAACAGGGGACGCGGTCTGGCTACACCTTC. The chain employs TRBV7-2 and TRBJ1-2, with 7 bases lining up with TRBD1. CDR1 and CDR2 from the germline V gene are SGHTA and FQGNSA. The CDR3 is 15 amino acids. Germline trimming cut 2 bases from V and 7 bases from J; bases unmatched to any gene: 10.

The gene calls are TRBV4-1 and TRBJ2-7; 8 bases align to TRBD1. The V gene end was trimmed by 0 bases and the J gene end by 0 bases; junction bases not matched to a gene: 13. The CDR3 is 19 residues long. Germline V lookup: CDR1 MGHRA, CDR2 YSYEKL. The CDR3 sequence is CASSQDRAPGTGYSYEQYF. The CDR3 DNA reads TGCGCCAGCAGCCAAGATCGAGCGCCGGGGACAGGATACTCCTACGAGCAGTACTTC.

The chain carries TRBV2 and TRBJ1-5, with 7 positions matching TRBD1. V lost 2 bases, J lost 0 bases, and 10 bases stayed unmatched. The CDR3 contains 18 residues. Germline CDR1 SNHLY, CDR2 FYNNEI. The CDR3 is CASSERGQRRNSNQPQHF. The CDR3 DNA reads TGTGCCAGCAGTGAAAGGGGACAGAGGAGAAATAGCAATCAGCCCCAGCATTTT.

This clone has just one count. This rearrangement joins TRBV25-1 to TRBJ1-5; D gene uncertain. V was clipped by 6 bases and J by 4 bases, with 7 bases between them. The CDR3 length is 12 residues. Looked up from germline, CDR1 is MGHDK and CDR2 is SYGVNS. CDR3 bases: TGTGCCAGCAGCCCAGGTAATCAGCCCCAGCATTTT. This codes for CASSPGNQPQHF.

The V and J genes are TRBV9 and TRBJ2-7, with 7 bases lining up with TRBD1. Per germline, CDR1 SGDLS and CDR2 YYNGEE. The CDR3 extends over 15 amino acids. The junction had 5 bases not matched to a gene; V was cut back by 0 bases and J by 2 bases. The CDR3 coding sequence is TGTGCCAGCAGCGTAGGGCAGGGGACAGCCTACGAGCAGTACTTC. Translated, it gives CASSVGQGTAYEQYF. Full variable domain (rest looked up from reference TRBV9 and TRBJ2-7): DSGVTQTPKHLITATGQRVTLRCSPRSGDLSVYWYQQSLDQGLQFLIQYYNGEERAKGNILERFSAQQFPDLHSELNLSSLELGDSALYFCASSVGQGTAYEQYFGPGTRLTVT.

This chain links TRBV5-1 with TRBJ2-1, with D maybe TRBD1 (6 bases). Trimming stripped 0 bases from V and 8 bases from J, with 9 bases between. CDR3 length: 13 amino acids. In germline, CDR1 is SGHRS, CDR2 YFSETQ. The CDR3 DNA reads TGCGCCAGCAGCTTGGGACAGGACGATGAGCAGTTCTTC. Protein: CASSLGQDDEQFF.

The chain employs TRBV6-1 and TRBJ1-1; D might be TRBD1 (5 bases). This CDR3 comprises 13 residues. Trimming took 7 bases from V and 0 from J, leaving 9 bases between them. Germline assignment: CDR1 MNHNS and CDR2 SASEGT. The DNA of the CDR3 is TGTGCCAGCACGGGGGGATTGAACACTGAAGCTTTCTTT. It codes for CASTGGLNTEAFF.